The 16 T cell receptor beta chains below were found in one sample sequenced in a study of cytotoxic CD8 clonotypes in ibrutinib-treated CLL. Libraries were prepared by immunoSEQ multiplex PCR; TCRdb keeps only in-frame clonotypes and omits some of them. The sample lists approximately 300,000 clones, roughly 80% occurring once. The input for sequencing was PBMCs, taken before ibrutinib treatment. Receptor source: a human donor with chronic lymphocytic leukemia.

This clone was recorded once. DNA of the CDR3: TGCAGCGTTGCTGGGGACAACCGGCCGGGACTAGCGGGAAACAACACCGGGGAGCTGTTTTTT. Its translation: CSVAGDNRPGLAGNNTGELFF. This rearrangement joins TRBV29-1 to TRBJ2-2; 13 nucleotides align to TRBD2. With 4 bases clipped from V and 2 bases from J, the junction kept 19 bases outside the gene matches. The CDR3 has 21 amino acids. The V gene's germline CDR1 is SQVTM and CDR2 ANQGSEA.

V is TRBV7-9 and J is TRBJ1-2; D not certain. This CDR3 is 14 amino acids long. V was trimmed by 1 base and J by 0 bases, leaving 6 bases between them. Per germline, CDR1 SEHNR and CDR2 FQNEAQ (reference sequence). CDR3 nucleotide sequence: TGTGCCAGCAGCTTAGACATTTCTAACTATGGCTACACCTTC. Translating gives CASSLDISNYGYTF.

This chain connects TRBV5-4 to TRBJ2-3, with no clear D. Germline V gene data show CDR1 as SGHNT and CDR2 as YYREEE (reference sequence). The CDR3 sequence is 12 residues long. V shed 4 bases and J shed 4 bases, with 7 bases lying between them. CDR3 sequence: CASSRAADTQYF. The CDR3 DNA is TGTGCCAGCAGCAGGGCTGCAGATACGCAGTATTTT.

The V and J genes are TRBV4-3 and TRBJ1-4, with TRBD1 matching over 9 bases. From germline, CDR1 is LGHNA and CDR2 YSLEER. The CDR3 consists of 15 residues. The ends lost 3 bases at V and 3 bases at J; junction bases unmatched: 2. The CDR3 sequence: CASSQDRGPNEKLFF. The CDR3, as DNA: TGCGCCAGCAGCCAGGACAGGGGACCTAATGAAAAACTGTTTTTT.

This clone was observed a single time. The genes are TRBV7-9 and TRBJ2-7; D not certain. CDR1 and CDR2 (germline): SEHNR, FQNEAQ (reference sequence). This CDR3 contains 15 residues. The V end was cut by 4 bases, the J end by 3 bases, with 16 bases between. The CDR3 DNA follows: TGTGCCAGCAGCTCTAACTGGGAACCTAACTACGAGCAGTACTTC. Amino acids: CASSSNWEPNYEQYF.

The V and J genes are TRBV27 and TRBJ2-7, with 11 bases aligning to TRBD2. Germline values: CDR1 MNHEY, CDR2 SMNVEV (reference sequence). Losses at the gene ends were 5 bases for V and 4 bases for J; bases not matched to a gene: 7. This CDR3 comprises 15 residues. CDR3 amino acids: CASSPTSGNIYEQYF. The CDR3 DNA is TGTGCCAGCAGTCCGACTAGCGGGAATATATACGAGCAGTACTTC.

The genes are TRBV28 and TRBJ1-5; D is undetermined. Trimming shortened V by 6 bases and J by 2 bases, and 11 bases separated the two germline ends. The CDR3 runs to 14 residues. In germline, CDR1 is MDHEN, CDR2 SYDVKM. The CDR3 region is CASSPRRGNQPQHF. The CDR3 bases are TGTGCCAGCAGCCCCCGGCGCGGCAATCAGCCCCAGCATTTT.

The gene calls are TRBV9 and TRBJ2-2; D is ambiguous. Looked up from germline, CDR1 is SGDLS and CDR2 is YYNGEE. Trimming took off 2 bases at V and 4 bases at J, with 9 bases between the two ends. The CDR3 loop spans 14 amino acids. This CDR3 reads CASSVGRRTGELFF. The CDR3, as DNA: TGTGCCAGCAGCGTGGGTCGGCGCACCGGGGAGCTGTTTTTT.

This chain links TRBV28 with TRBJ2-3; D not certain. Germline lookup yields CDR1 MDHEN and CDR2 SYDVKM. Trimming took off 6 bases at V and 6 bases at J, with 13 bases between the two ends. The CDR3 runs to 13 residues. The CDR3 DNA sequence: TGTGCCAGCAGCCGAAAACCGCAGGATACGCAGTATTTT. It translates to CASSRKPQDTQYF. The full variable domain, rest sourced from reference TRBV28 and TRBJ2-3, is DVKVTQSSRYLVKRTGEKVFLECVQDMDHENMFWYRQDPGLGLRLIYFSYDVKMKEKGDIPEGYSVSREKKERFSLILESASTNQTSMYLCASSRKPQDTQYFGPGTRLTVL.

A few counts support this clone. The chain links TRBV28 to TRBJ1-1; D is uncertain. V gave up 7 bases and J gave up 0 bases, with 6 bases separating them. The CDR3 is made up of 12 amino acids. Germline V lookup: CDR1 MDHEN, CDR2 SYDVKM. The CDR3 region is CASKEMNTEAFF. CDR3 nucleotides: TGTGCCAGCAAGGAGATGAACACTGAAGCTTTCTTT.

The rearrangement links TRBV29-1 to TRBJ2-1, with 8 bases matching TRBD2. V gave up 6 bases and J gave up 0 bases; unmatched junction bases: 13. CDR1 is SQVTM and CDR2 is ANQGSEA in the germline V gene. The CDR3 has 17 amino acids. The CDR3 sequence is CSVLADTLKSSYNEQFF. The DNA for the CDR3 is TGCAGCGTACTAGCGGATACCCTTAAGAGCTCCTACAATGAGCAGTTCTTC.

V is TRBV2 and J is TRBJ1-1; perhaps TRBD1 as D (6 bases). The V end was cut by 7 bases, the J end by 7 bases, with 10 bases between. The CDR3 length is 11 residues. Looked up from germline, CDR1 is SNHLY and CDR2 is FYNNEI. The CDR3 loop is CASKGGLEAFF. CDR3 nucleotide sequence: TGTGCCAGCAAAGGGGGTCTTGAAGCTTTCTTT.

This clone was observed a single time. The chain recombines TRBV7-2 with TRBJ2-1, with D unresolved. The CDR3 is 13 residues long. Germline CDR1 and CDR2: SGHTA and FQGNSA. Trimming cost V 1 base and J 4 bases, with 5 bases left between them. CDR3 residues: CASSLGIYNEQFF. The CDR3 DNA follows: TGTGCCAGCAGCTTAGGGATATACAATGAGCAGTTCTTC. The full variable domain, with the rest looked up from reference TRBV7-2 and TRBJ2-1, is GAGVSQSPSNKVTEKGKDVELRCDPISGHTALYWYRQSLGQGLEFLIYFQGNSAPDKSGLPSDRFSAERTGGSVSTLTIQRTQQEDSAVYLCASSLGIYNEQFFGPGTRLTVL.

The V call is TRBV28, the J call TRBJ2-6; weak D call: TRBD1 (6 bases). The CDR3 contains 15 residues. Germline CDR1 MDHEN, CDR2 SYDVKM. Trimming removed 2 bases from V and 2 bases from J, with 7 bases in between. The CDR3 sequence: CASSLRTAGANVLTF. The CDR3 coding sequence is TGTGCCAGCAGTTTACGGACAGCTGGGGCCAACGTCCTGACTTTC.

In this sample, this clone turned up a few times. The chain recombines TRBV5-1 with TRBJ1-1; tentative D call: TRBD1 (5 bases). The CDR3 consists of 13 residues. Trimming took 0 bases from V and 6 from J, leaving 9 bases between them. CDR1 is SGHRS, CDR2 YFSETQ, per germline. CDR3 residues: CASSLARDPEAFF. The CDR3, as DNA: TGCGCCAGCAGCTTGGCCCGGGACCCTGAAGCTTTCTTT.

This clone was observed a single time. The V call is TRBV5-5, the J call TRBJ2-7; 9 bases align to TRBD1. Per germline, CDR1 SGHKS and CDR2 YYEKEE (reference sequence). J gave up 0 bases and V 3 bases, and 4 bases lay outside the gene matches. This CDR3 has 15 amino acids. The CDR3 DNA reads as TGTGCCAGCAGCTGGTGGGACAGGGTCTCCTACGAGCAGTACTTC. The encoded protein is CASSWWDRVSYEQYF.